The rows below give T cell receptor beta chains drawn from one sample of a study of CD8 T cells in Susac syndrome. Using its own MiXCR run on the immunoSEQ multiplex PCR reads, TCRdb lists one record per CDR3 protein. This table has some 60,000 distinct CDR3 sequences, 90% to 95% appearing once. The sequenced material came from CD8+ T cells from PBMCs. The receptors were gathered from a human donor in good health. Each CDR3 is given with its conserved first and last residue. The D gene is left open where the match is weak. The listing skips clone size in some rows; elsewhere it reads once, few, many or a size class.

clone_size: NA
v_call: TRBV7-9
d_call: NA
j_call: TRBJ2-5
cdr3_nt: TGTGCCAGTGGGACGAGAGCTCAAGAGACCCAGTACTTC
cdr3_aa: CASGTRAQETQYF

clone_size: NA
v_call: TRBV6-5
d_call: NA
j_call: TRBJ1-6
cdr3_nt: TGTGCCAGCAGTTACTCGATAGGGAGCCTCCTCCACTTT
cdr3_aa: CASSYSIGSLLHF

clone_size: NA
v_call: TRBV20-1
d_call: NA
j_call: TRBJ2-7
cdr3_nt: TGCAGTGCTAGAGATCCAGGGGAGGGCTACGAGCAGTACTTC
cdr3_aa: CSARDPGEGYEQYF

clone_size: NA
v_call: TRBV29-1
d_call: TRBD2
j_call: TRBJ2-1
cdr3_nt: TGCAGCGTTAGCGGGGGGACCTACAATGAGCAGTTCTTC
cdr3_aa: CSVSGGTYNEQFF

clone_size: NA
v_call: TRBV27
d_call: NA
j_call: TRBJ1-5
cdr3_nt: TGTGCCAGCAGCCCGGGAGGGGGAAGCAATCAGCCCCAGCATTTT
cdr3_aa: CASSPGGGSNQPQHF

clone_size: NA
v_call: TRBV28
d_call: TRBD1
j_call: TRBJ2-1
cdr3_nt: TGTGCCAGCAGTTTAAGGGGACAGGGGTTTTGGGATGAGCAGTTCTTC
cdr3_aa: CASSLRGQGFWDEQFF

clone_size: NA
v_call: TRBV10-3
d_call: TRBD1
j_call: TRBJ2-7
cdr3_nt: TGTGCCACCACGCCGACAGGGGATCCCTACGAGCAGTACTTC
cdr3_aa: CATTPTGDPYEQYF

clone_size: NA
v_call: TRBV6-6
d_call: TRBD1
j_call: TRBJ2-7
cdr3_nt: TGTGCCAGCAGTTGCTCCGGGACAGGGGTTGAGCAGTACTTC
cdr3_aa: CASSCSGTGVEQYF

clone_size: NA
v_call: TRBV13
d_call: NA
j_call: TRBJ1-3
cdr3_nt: TGTGCCAGCAGCTGGCAGGCGATTGGAAACACCATATATTTT
cdr3_aa: CASSWQAIGNTIYF

clone_size: NA
v_call: TRBV3-1
d_call: TRBD1
j_call: TRBJ2-5
cdr3_nt: TGTGCCAGCAGCCAAGACCCTCTCGGGACAGACCAAGAGACCCAGTACTTC
cdr3_aa: CASSQDPLGTDQETQYF

clone_size: NA
v_call: TRBV10-2
d_call: NA
j_call: TRBJ2-2
cdr3_nt: TGCGCCAGCAGTTCTGATTACAACACCGGGGAGCTGTTTTTT
cdr3_aa: CASSSDYNTGELFF

clone_size: NA
v_call: TRBV6-1
d_call: NA
j_call: TRBJ2-7
cdr3_nt: TGTGCCAGCAGTGCCCGGGGCTCCTACGAGCAGTACTTC
cdr3_aa: CASSARGSYEQYF

clone_size: NA
v_call: TRBV2
d_call: TRBD2
j_call: TRBJ2-3
cdr3_nt: TGTGCCAGCCACCTTACTAGCGGGGGTAGTGCAGATACGCAGTATTTT
cdr3_aa: CASHLTSGGSADTQYF

clone_size: NA
v_call: TRBV4-2
d_call: TRBD2
j_call: TRBJ2-7
cdr3_nt: TGTGCCAGCAGCCAAGAATCCCTAGCGGGGGCCTACGAGCAGTACTTC
cdr3_aa: CASSQESLAGAYEQYF

clone_size: NA
v_call: TRBV3-1
d_call: NA
j_call: TRBJ1-1
cdr3_nt: TGTGCCAGCAGCCAAGATGTGGTCCGGGCAGACCTGAACACTGAAGCTTTCTTT
cdr3_aa: CASSQDVVRADLNTEAFF

clone_size: NA
v_call: TRBV3-1
d_call: NA
j_call: TRBJ2-3
cdr3_nt: TGTGCCAGCTCTCCCCAGCCCAGTGGGGCGGGCGAGGCAGATACGCAGTATTTT
cdr3_aa: CASSPQPSGAGEADTQYF

clone_size: NA
v_call: TRBV6-5
d_call: NA
j_call: TRBJ1-1
cdr3_nt: TGTGCCAGCAGTTCACCCAAGGGGCTGAGCACTGAAGCTTTCTTT
cdr3_aa: CASSSPKGLSTEAFF

clone_size: NA
v_call: TRBV12-3/TRBV12-4
d_call: NA
j_call: TRBJ1-3
cdr3_nt: TGTGCCAGCCAACTGGGGGGAAACACCATATATTTT
cdr3_aa: CASQLGGNTIYF

clone_size: NA
v_call: TRBV3-1
d_call: NA
j_call: TRBJ1-2
cdr3_nt: TGTGTCAGCAGCCAAGATCTCGAGGGGAACTATGGCTACACCTTC
cdr3_aa: CVSSQDLEGNYGYTF

clone_size: NA
v_call: TRBV6-1
d_call: NA
j_call: TRBJ1-1
cdr3_nt: TGTGCCAGCAGTGAAATGAACACTGAAGCTTTCTTT
cdr3_aa: CASSEMNTEAFF

clone_size: NA
v_call: TRBV7-8
d_call: TRBD1
j_call: TRBJ1-1
cdr3_nt: TGTGCCAGCAGCATCACAGGGGGCGGCACTGAAGCTTTCTTT
cdr3_aa: CASSITGGGTEAFF

clone_size: NA
v_call: TRBV11-2
d_call: NA
j_call: TRBJ2-7
cdr3_nt: TGTGCCAGCAGCTTTAGAATAGGGGTCGGGGAGCAGTACTTC
cdr3_aa: CASSFRIGVGEQYF

clone_size: NA
v_call: TRBV14
d_call: NA
j_call: TRBJ2-7
cdr3_nt: TGTGCCAGCAGCCAAGAAAACGCCTACGAGCAGTACTTC
cdr3_aa: CASSQENAYEQYF

clone_size: NA
v_call: TRBV29-1
d_call: TRBD2
j_call: TRBJ2-7
cdr3_nt: TGCAGCGTTGCTGCTGGAGCGGGAGAGCAGTACTTC
cdr3_aa: CSVAAGAGEQYF

clone_size: NA
v_call: TRBV7-6
d_call: NA
j_call: TRBJ1-1
cdr3_nt: TGTGCCAGCAGCGCGGGGGTGAACACTGAAGCTTTCTTT
cdr3_aa: CASSAGVNTEAFF

clone_size: NA
v_call: TRBV20-1
d_call: TRBD1
j_call: TRBJ2-5
cdr3_nt: TGCACTGCGGAAACTTCGAGGGACAGCCGGAGATGGAAGACCCAGTACTTC
cdr3_aa: CTAETSRDSRRWKTQYF

clone_size: NA
v_call: TRBV10-3
d_call: NA
j_call: TRBJ2-5
cdr3_nt: TGTGCCATCAGTGAGAGGACAGTCGGTCCTCAAGAGACCCAGTACTTC
cdr3_aa: CAISERTVGPQETQYF

clone_size: NA
v_call: TRBV29-1
d_call: TRBD1
j_call: TRBJ2-3
cdr3_nt: TGCAGCGCCGAGGGCTCCCGGGACAGGGAGACAGATACGCAGTATTTT
cdr3_aa: CSAEGSRDRETDTQYF

clone_size: NA
v_call: TRBV4-1
d_call: NA
j_call: TRBJ2-7
cdr3_nt: TGCGCCAGCAGCCAAGGGCCCGGGACAACCGGACTGGAGCAGTACTTC
cdr3_aa: CASSQGPGTTGLEQYF

clone_size: NA
v_call: TRBV13
d_call: NA
j_call: TRBJ2-1
cdr3_nt: TGTGCCAGCAGCCCGCGGCCGCTCTACAATGAGCAGTTCTTC
cdr3_aa: CASSPRPLYNEQFF

clone_size: once
v_call: TRBV15
d_call: TRBD2
j_call: TRBJ2-1
cdr3_nt: TGTGCCACCAGCAAGGGGACTAGCGGGGGGGCCGGGTACAATGAGCAGTTCTTC
cdr3_aa: CATSKGTSGGAGYNEQFF

clone_size: NA
v_call: TRBV12-3/TRBV12-4
d_call: TRBD2
j_call: TRBJ2-5
cdr3_nt: TGTGCCAGCACCAAGCGGGGGGAAGAGACCCAGTACTTC
cdr3_aa: CASTKRGEETQYF

clone_size: NA
v_call: TRBV29-1
d_call: NA
j_call: TRBJ1-1
cdr3_nt: TGCAGCGTTGAACGGCGCGGGGACGCTGAAGCTTTCTTT
cdr3_aa: CSVERRGDAEAFF

clone_size: NA
v_call: TRBV7-9
d_call: TRBD1
j_call: TRBJ2-7
cdr3_nt: TGTGCCAGCAGTCCGGGACAGTCCTACGAGCAGTACTTC
cdr3_aa: CASSPGQSYEQYF

clone_size: NA
v_call: TRBV6-5
d_call: NA
j_call: TRBJ2-7
cdr3_nt: TGTGCCAGCAGTTACTCGTTCGGAGGGGTTCCCTACGAGCAGTACTTC
cdr3_aa: CASSYSFGGVPYEQYF

clone_size: NA
v_call: TRBV6-5
d_call: NA
j_call: TRBJ2-7
cdr3_nt: TGTGCCAGCAGTTGGAGGCCCCTTAGCCCGGTCGAGCAGTACTTC
cdr3_aa: CASSWRPLSPVEQYF

clone_size: few
v_call: TRBV6-5
d_call: TRBD2
j_call: TRBJ2-1
cdr3_nt: TGTGCCAGCAGTTACTCTCGGCGGGGGAGGCAGTTCTTC
cdr3_aa: CASSYSRRGRQFF

clone_size: NA
v_call: TRBV7-8
d_call: TRBD1
j_call: TRBJ1-5
cdr3_nt: TGTGCCAGCAGCCCACTCAGGGGGCACGATTCCAGCAATCAGCCCCAGCATTTT
cdr3_aa: CASSPLRGHDSSNQPQHF

clone_size: NA
v_call: TRBV7-8
d_call: NA
j_call: TRBJ1-5
cdr3_nt: TGTGCCAGCAGCTTAGCTGGGGTTGGTCAGCCCCAGCATTTT
cdr3_aa: CASSLAGVGQPQHF

clone_size: NA
v_call: TRBV12-3/TRBV12-4
d_call: TRBD1
j_call: TRBJ1-2
cdr3_nt: TGTGCCAGCAGTTTTAGGACAGGGGGCGGTGGCTACACCTTC
cdr3_aa: CASSFRTGGGGYTF

clone_size: NA
v_call: TRBV7-9
d_call: NA
j_call: TRBJ2-7
cdr3_nt: TGTGCCAGCAGCCCCACCTTACAGGGCTCCTACGAGCAGTACTTC
cdr3_aa: CASSPTLQGSYEQYF

clone_size: NA
v_call: TRBV2
d_call: NA
j_call: TRBJ2-6
cdr3_nt: TGTGCCAGCAGTGAACGTCCGCACCTGCTCTCCTCTGGGGCCAACGTCCTGACTTTC
cdr3_aa: CASSERPHLLSSGANVLTF

clone_size: NA
v_call: TRBV7-9
d_call: NA
j_call: TRBJ2-2
cdr3_nt: TGTGCCAGCAGCTTAAGGGCAGACACCGGGGAGCTGTTTTTT
cdr3_aa: CASSLRADTGELFF

clone_size: NA
v_call: TRBV5-1
d_call: NA
j_call: TRBJ1-4
cdr3_nt: TGCGCCAGCAGCTTGTCCGGGGTGAATGAAAAACTGTTTTTT
cdr3_aa: CASSLSGVNEKLFF

clone_size: NA
v_call: TRBV11-2
d_call: NA
j_call: TRBJ2-1
cdr3_nt: TGTGCCAGCAGCTTAGAGCGAAACAATGAGCAGTTCTTC
cdr3_aa: CASSLERNNEQFF

clone_size: NA
v_call: TRBV20-1
d_call: NA
j_call: TRBJ2-7
cdr3_nt: TGCAGTGCGAGGCGGGGAGGAGGGGATGAATACTACGAGCAGTACTTC
cdr3_aa: CSARRGGGDEYYEQYF

clone_size: NA
v_call: TRBV9
d_call: NA
j_call: TRBJ2-2
cdr3_nt: TGTGCCAGCAGCGTATCAGGGGACCGGAACACCGGGGAGCTGTTTTTT
cdr3_aa: CASSVSGDRNTGELFF

clone_size: NA
v_call: TRBV18
d_call: NA
j_call: TRBJ2-3
cdr3_nt: TGTGCCAGCTCACCTACCTCCCGGGGACCAGGTTCAACCGATACGCAGTATTTT
cdr3_aa: CASSPTSRGPGSTDTQYF

clone_size: NA
v_call: TRBV5-1
d_call: NA
j_call: TRBJ2-5
cdr3_nt: TGCGCCAGCAGCCCGGTTCAGGGAGAGACCCAGTACTTC
cdr3_aa: CASSPVQGETQYF

clone_size: NA
v_call: TRBV6-6
d_call: NA
j_call: TRBJ2-7
cdr3_nt: TGTGCCAGCAGTTACTGGGCAGGGGAGACCCCCTACGAGCAGTACTTC
cdr3_aa: CASSYWAGETPYEQYF

clone_size: NA
v_call: TRBV12-3/TRBV12-4
d_call: NA
j_call: TRBJ1-2
cdr3_nt: TGTGCCAGCAGTGGACCGGGGGGTGGCTACACCTTC
cdr3_aa: CASSGPGGGYTF

clone_size: NA
v_call: TRBV21-1
d_call: NA
j_call: TRBJ2-5
cdr3_nt: TGTGCCGAACCAGAAAGGACAGGGAGGCGGACCCAGTACTTC
cdr3_aa: CAEPERTGRRTQYF

clone_size: once
v_call: TRBV30
d_call: NA
j_call: TRBJ2-2
cdr3_nt: TGTGCCTGGAGTGGTCAGTCGGGGGAGCTGTTTTTT
cdr3_aa: CAWSGQSGELFF

clone_size: NA
v_call: TRBV6-2/TRBV6-3
d_call: TRBD2
j_call: TRBJ2-7
cdr3_nt: TGTGCCAGCAGTTCCCCCGGGACTAGTGCCTACGAGCAGTACTTC
cdr3_aa: CASSSPGTSAYEQYF

clone_size: NA
v_call: TRBV19
d_call: NA
j_call: TRBJ2-6
cdr3_nt: TGTGCCAGTAACCCGGCATCTGGGGCCAACGTCCTGACTTTC
cdr3_aa: CASNPASGANVLTF

clone_size: NA
v_call: TRBV6-6
d_call: NA
j_call: TRBJ1-6
cdr3_nt: TGTGCCAGCAGTTATAGCTCCTATAATTCACCCCTCCACTTT
cdr3_aa: CASSYSSYNSPLHF

clone_size: NA
v_call: TRBV5-6
d_call: NA
j_call: TRBJ1-6
cdr3_nt: TGTGCCAGCAGCTTGGTGGGACAACTTAATTCACCCCTCCACTTT
cdr3_aa: CASSLVGQLNSPLHF

clone_size: NA
v_call: TRBV10-3
d_call: NA
j_call: TRBJ2-5
cdr3_nt: TGTGCCATCAGTGAGTCGCTCGGGCTAGCGAGTGAGACCCAGTACTTC
cdr3_aa: CAISESLGLASETQYF

clone_size: NA
v_call: TRBV7-9
d_call: NA
j_call: TRBJ2-5
cdr3_nt: TGTGCCAGCAGCCAATCACAAAGGGGCTGGGCGGAGACCCAGTACTTC
cdr3_aa: CASSQSQRGWAETQYF